The 9 T cell receptor beta chains listed next were all sequenced from one sample in a study of T cells after posttransplantation cyclophosphamide. Sequenced by immunoSEQ multiplex PCR; TCRdb stores in-frame clones only, minus some. The data contain tens of thousands of clones, 93% of them singletons. Input material: PBMCs. The receptors shown here come from a woman aged 25 to 39 in good health and a related stem cell transplant donor.

The V and J genes are TRBV11-2 and TRBJ1-4, with 8 bases that match TRBD1. Germline-derived CDR1 and CDR2 are SGHAT and FQNNGV. The CDR3 is made up of 17 amino acids. V lost 5 bases to trimming and J lost 8 bases; unmatched junction nucleotides: 16. The CDR3 sequence is CASSPGDRWDDLEKLFF. Written as DNA, the CDR3 is TGTGCCAGCAGCCCCGGGGACAGGTGGGATGATTTGGAAAAACTGTTTTTT.

This chain links TRBV7-9 with TRBJ2-2; D is undetermined. This CDR3 is built from 12 residues. Germline V gene sequence: CDR1 SEHNR, CDR2 FQNEAQ (reference sequence). V lost 7 bases to trimming and J lost 0 bases, with 3 bases between them. Written as DNA, the CDR3 is TGTGCCAGCAAAGCGAACACCGGGGAGCTGTTTTTT. Translated, it gives CASKANTGELFF.

The V gene is TRBV7-2, the J gene TRBJ2-7; no reliable D call. In germline, CDR1 is SGHTA, CDR2 FQGNSA. The CDR3 length is 11 residues. Between the trimmed V and J ends, which lost 5 bases and 1 base, there was a span of 3 bases. DNA for the CDR3: TGTGCCAGCAGCCCGTCCTACGAGCAGTACTTC. Translated: CASSPSYEQYF.

The J gene is TRBJ2-1, the V gene TRBV5-1; no clear D gene. V lost 0 bases to trimming and J lost 12 bases, with 10 bases between them. The CDR3 is 12 amino acids. The germline V gene has CDR1 SGHRS and CDR2 YFSETQ. CDR3 in DNA: TGCGCCAGCAGCTTGGAGGGTATGAGGCAGTTCTTC. This translates into CASSLEGMRQFF.

V is TRBV9 and J is TRBJ1-6; D not resolved. The CDR3 is 15 residues long. V was shortened by 4 bases and J by 6 bases, with 14 bases between the two germline ends. Germline values: CDR1 SGDLS, CDR2 YYNGEE. Written as DNA, the CDR3 is TGTGCCAGCAGCCCTAGCGACTCTTCTAATTCACCCCTCCACTTT. It specifies CASSPSDSSNSPLHF.

The chain is built from TRBV7-8 and TRBJ2-2, with D hard to call. The CDR3 spans 15 residues. Germline V CDR1 and CDR2: SGHVS, FQNEAQ. Trimming took 2 bases from V and 5 from J, leaving 12 bases between them. The CDR3 protein is CASSLFVAVTGELFF. CDR3 nucleotides: TGTGCCAGCAGCTTATTCGTTGCCGTTACCGGGGAGCTGTTTTTT.

CDR3: CASSLEGAFDTGELFF. The CDR3 nucleotides read TGCGCCAGCAGCTTGGAAGGGGCGTTCGACACCGGGGAGCTGTTTTTT. V and J are TRBV5-1 and TRBJ2-2, with TRBD1 as a possible D gene (5 bases). CDR1 SGHRS and CDR2 YFSETQ come from the germline V gene. The CDR3 length is 16 residues. Deletions cut 0 bases from V and 3 bases from J, with 12 bases between.

The chain carries TRBV28 and TRBJ1-6, with D possibly matching TRBD1 (5 bases). Trimming took off 5 bases at V and 6 bases at J, with 17 bases between the two ends. Germline CDR1 and CDR2: MDHEN and SYDVKM. CDR3 size: 16 residues. This CDR3 is CASSLRTGRGNSPLHF. CDR3 coding DNA: TGTGCCAGCAGTCTAAGGACGGGAAGGGGTAATTCACCCCTCCACTTT.

The rearrangement joins TRBV7-9 to TRBJ2-7, with D perhaps matching TRBD1 (5 bases). Trimming took 1 base from V and 5 from J, leaving 9 bases between them. Germline V gene sequence: CDR1 SEHNR, CDR2 FQNEAQ (reference sequence). The CDR3 extends over 13 amino acids. The CDR3 DNA reads as TGTGCCAGCAGCTTAGGGCAGGGTAACGAGCAGTACTTC. Protein sequence: CASSLGQGNEQYF.